This TCR beta chain was sequenced during a study of T cells in Graves' hyperthyroidism and ophthalmopathy. Study information: Prior to any treatment, at the point of initial diagnosis, peripheral blood was collected.

Researchers amplified the TCR beta CDR3 regions from RNA transcripts. The HTBI primer set was used in a first-round RT-PCR of the TCR CDR3. TCRdb redid the calling of the multiplex PCR reads with MiXCR, one entry per CDR3 protein. The sample holds around 450,000 distinct CDR3 sequences, around a sixth seen once. Whole-study findings and limits: Separating ophthalmopathy from stable hyperthyroidism was achieved by a 13 V-J model. The model's output predicted ophthalmopathy at a median of 6.5 months prior to onset. Also found in blood were most expanded thyroid clonotypes above 0.001.

On this clonotype itself: Its target is unknown.

The source material was blood. The TCR was taken from a woman between 18 and 29 years old with Graves' hyperthyroidism.

For the CDR3, the DNA is TGTGCCACCAGCACCGCAGGGGGTCAGCCCCAGCATTTT. It codes for CATSTAGGQPQHF. The chain carries TRBV15 and TRBJ1-5; 7 bases line up with TRBD1. With 4 bases clipped from V and 6 bases from J, the junction kept 3 bases outside the gene matches. The germline gives CDR1 LNHNV, CDR2 YYDKDF (reference sequence). The length of the CDR3 is 13 residues. Full variable domain (outside the CDR3, taken from reference TRBV15 and TRBJ1-5): DAMVIQNPRYQVTQFGKPVTLSCSQTLNHNVMYWYQQKSSQAPKLLFHYYDKDFNNEADTPDNFQSRRPNTSFCFLDIRSPGLGDTAMYLCATSTAGGQPQHFGDGTRLSIL.